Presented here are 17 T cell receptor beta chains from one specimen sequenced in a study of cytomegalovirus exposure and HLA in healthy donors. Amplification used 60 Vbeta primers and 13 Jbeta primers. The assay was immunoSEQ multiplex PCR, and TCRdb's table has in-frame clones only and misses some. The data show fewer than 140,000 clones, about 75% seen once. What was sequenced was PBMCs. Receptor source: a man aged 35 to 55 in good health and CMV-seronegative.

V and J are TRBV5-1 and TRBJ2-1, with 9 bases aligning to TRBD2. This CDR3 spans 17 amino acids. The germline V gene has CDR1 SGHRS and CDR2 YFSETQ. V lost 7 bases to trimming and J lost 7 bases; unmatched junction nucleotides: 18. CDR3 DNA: TGCGCCAGCTCTGAGGACGGGCGGGGGGGCAAGTTAAATGAGCAGTTCTTC. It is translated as CASSEDGRGGKLNEQFF.

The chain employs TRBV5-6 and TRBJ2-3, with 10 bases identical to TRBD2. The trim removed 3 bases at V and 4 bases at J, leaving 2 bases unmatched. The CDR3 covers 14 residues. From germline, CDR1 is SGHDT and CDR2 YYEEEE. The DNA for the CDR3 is TGTGCCAGCAGCTCTAGCGGGGGCCCAGATACGCAGTATTTT. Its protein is CASSSSGGPDTQYF.

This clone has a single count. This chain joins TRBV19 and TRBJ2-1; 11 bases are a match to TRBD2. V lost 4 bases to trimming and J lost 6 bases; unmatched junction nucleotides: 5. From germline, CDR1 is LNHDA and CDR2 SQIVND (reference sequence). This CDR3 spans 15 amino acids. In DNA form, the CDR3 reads TGTGCCAGTAGTAGAGGGACTAGCGGAGCCAATGAGCAGTTCTTC. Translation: CASSRGTSGANEQFF.

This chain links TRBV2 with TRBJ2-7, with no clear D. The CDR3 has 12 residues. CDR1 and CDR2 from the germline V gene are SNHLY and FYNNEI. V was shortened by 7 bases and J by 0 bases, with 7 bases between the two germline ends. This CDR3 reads CASTISSYEQYF. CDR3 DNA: TGTGCCAGCACAATCAGCTCCTACGAGCAGTACTTC.

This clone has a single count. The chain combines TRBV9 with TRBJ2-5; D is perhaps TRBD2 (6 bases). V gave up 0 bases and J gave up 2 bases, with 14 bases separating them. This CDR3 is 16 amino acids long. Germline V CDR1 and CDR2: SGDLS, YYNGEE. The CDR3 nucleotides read TGTGCCAGCAGCGTAGAGGGTAGCGGACGGCAAGAGACCCAGTACTTC. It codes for CASSVEGSGRQETQYF.

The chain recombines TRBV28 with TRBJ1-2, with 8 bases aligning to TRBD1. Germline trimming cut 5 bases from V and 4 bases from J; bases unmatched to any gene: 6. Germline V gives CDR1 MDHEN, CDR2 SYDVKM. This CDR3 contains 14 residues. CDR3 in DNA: TGTGCCAGCAGTGACAACAGGGGGGGCTATGGCTACACCTTC. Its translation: CASSDNRGGYGYTF.

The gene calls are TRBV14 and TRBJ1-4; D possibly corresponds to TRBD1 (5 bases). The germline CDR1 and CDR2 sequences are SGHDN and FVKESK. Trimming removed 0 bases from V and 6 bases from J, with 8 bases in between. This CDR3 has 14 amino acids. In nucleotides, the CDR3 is TGTGCCAGCAGCCAAGACAGGGTACATGAAAAACTGTTTTTT. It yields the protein CASSQDRVHEKLFF.

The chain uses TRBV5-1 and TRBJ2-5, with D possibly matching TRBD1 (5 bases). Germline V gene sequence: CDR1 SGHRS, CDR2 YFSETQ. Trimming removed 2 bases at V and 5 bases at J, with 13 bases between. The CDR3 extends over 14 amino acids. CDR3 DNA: TGCGCCAGCAGCTTTAGTCAGGGCGGCGAGACCCAGTACTTC. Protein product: CASSFSQGGETQYF.

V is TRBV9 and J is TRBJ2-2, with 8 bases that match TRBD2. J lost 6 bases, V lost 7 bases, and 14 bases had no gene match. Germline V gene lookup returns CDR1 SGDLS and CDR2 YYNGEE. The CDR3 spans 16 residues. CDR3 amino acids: CASRPGAGGRAGELFF. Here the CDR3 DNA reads TGTGCCAGCCGGCCAGGGGCGGGGGGCCGGGCCGGGGAGCTGTTTTTT.

This chain's CDR3 is CASSLIPGLDYNEQFF. CDR3 DNA: TGCGCCAGCAGCTTGATTCCGGGACTAGACTACAATGAGCAGTTCTTC. V usage is TRBV5-1 and J usage is TRBJ2-1; 8 positions match TRBD2. The CDR3 consists of 16 residues. Germline values: CDR1 SGHRS, CDR2 YFSETQ. The J segment lost 3 bases and the V segment lost 1 base, leaving 6 bases of the junction unmatched.

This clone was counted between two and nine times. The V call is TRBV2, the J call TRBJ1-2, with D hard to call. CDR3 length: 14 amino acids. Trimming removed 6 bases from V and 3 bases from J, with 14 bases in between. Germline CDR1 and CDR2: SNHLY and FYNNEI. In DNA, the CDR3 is TGTGCCAGCAGATCCCCCGCTGGCTACTATGGCTACACCTTC. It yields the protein CASRSPAGYYGYTF.

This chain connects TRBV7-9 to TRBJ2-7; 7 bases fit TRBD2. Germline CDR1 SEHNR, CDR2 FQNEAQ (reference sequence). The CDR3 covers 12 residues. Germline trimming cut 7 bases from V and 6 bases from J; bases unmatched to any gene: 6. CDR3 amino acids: CASTDWGGEQYF. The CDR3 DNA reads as TGTGCCAGCACGGACTGGGGGGGCGAGCAGTACTTC. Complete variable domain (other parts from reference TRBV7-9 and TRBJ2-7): DTGVSQNPRHKITKRGQNVTFRCDPISEHNRLYWYRQTLGQGPEFLTYFQNEAQLEKSRLLSDRFSAERPKGSFSTLEIQRTEQGDSAMYLCASTDWGGEQYFGPGTRLTVT.

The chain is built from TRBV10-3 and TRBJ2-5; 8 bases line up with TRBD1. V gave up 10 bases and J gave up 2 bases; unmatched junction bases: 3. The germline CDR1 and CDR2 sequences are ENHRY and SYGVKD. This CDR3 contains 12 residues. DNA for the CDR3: TGTGCCACCGGGACAGGACAAGAGACCCAGTACTTC. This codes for CATGTGQETQYF.

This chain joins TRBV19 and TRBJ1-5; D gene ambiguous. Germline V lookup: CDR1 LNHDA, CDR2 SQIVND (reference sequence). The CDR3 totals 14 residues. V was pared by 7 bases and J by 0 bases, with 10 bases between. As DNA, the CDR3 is TGTGCCAGTACGAGCGGGTATAGCAATCAGCCCCAGCATTTT. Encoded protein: CASTSGYSNQPQHF.

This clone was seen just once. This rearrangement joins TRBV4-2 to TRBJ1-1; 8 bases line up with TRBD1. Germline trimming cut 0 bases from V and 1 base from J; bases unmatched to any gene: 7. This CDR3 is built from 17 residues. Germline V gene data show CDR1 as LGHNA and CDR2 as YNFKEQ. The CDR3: CASSQDEDRATNTEAFF. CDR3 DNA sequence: TGTGCCAGCAGCCAAGATGAGGACAGGGCAACGAACACTGAAGCTTTCTTT.

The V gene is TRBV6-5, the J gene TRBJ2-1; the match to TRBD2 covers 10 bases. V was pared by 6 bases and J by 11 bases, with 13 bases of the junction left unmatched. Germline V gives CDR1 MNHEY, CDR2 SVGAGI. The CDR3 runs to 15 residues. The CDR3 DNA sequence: TGTGCCAGCAGAATGGACCCCTTAGCGGGGGGTAAGCAGTTCTTC. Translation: CASRMDPLAGGKQFF.

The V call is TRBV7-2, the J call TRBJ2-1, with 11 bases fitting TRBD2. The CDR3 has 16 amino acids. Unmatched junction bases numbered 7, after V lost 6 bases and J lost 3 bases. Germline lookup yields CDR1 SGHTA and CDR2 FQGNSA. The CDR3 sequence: CASSSGGALLYNEQFF. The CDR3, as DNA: TGTGCCAGCAGTAGCGGGGGGGCTCTCCTCTACAATGAGCAGTTCTTC.